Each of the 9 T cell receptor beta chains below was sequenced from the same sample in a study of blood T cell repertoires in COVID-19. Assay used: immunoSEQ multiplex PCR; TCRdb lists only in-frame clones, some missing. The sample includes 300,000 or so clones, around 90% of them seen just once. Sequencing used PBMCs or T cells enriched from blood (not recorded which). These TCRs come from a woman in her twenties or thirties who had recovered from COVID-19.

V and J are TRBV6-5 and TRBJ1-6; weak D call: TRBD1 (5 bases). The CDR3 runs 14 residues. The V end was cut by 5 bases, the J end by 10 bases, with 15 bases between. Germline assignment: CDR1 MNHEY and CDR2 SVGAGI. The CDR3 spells CASSTTARGSPLHF. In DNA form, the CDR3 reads TGTGCCAGCAGTACGACAGCCCGTGGGTCACCCCTCCACTTT.

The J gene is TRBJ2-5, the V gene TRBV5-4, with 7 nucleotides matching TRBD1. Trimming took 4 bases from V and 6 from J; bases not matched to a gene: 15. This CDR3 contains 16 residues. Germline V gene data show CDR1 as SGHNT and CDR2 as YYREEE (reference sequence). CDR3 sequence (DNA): TGTGCCAGCAGCCTGACCCCGACAGGGCCTCATAAGACCCAGTACTTC. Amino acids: CASSLTPTGPHKTQYF.

CDR3 bases: TGTGCCAGCAGTTTGGGGCTAGCGGGAAACACCGGGGAGCTGTTTTTT. It yields the protein CASSLGLAGNTGELFF. This sequence joins TRBV27 and TRBJ2-2; TRBD2 matches 9 bases. CDR3 size: 16 residues. Trimming took 3 bases from V and 2 from J; bases not matched to a gene: 4. Germline lookup yields CDR1 MNHEY and CDR2 SMNVEV (reference sequence).

The CDR3 DNA reads TGTGCCAGCAGCTTAGTGGGAGTAGTTGAGCAGTTCTTC. Translating it yields CASSLVGVVEQFF. V is TRBV11-2 and J is TRBJ2-1; a weak D match, TRBD2 (5 bases). Trimming stripped 1 base from V and 9 bases from J, with 10 bases between. Looked up from germline, CDR1 is SGHAT and CDR2 is FQNNGV. This CDR3 is 13 amino acids long. Full variable domain (remainder filled in from reference TRBV11-2 and TRBJ2-1): EAGVAQSPRYKIIEKRQSVAFWCNPISGHATLYWYQQILGQGPKLLIQFQNNGVVDDSQLPKDRFSAERLKGVDSTLKIQPAKLEDSAVYLCASSLVGVVEQFFGPGTRLTVL.

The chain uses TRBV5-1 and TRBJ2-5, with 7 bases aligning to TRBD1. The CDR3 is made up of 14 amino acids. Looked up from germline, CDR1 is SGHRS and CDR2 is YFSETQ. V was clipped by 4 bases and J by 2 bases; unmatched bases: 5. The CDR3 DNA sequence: TGCGCCAGCAGCCCCTGGACAGGACAAGAGACCCAGTACTTC. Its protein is CASSPWTGQETQYF.

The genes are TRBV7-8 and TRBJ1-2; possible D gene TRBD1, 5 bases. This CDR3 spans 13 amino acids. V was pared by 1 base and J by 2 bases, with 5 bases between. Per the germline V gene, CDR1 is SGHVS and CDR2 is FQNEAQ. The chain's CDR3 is CASSLGQNYGYTF. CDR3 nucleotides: TGTGCCAGCAGCTTAGGACAGAACTATGGCTACACCTTC.

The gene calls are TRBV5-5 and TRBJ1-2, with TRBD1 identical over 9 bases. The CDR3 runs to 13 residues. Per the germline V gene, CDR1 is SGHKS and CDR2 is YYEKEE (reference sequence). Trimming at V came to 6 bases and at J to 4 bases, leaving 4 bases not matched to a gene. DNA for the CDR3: TGTGCCAGCACCGGGACAGGGATCTATGGCTACACCTTC. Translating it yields CASTGTGIYGYTF.

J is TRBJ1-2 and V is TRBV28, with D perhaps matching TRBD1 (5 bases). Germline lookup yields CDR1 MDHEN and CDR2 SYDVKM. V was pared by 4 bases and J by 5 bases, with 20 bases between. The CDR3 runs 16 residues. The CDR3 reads CASSSPTTLGGYGYTF. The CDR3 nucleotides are TGTGCCAGCAGTTCTCCGACCACTCTTGGGGGGTATGGCTACACCTTC.

CDR3 sequence reads: CASSLGQGSYEQYF. Written as DNA, the CDR3 is TGTGCCAGCTCACTAGGACAGGGCTCCTACGAGCAGTACTTC. The chain links TRBV18 to TRBJ2-7; 8 bases agree with TRBD1. With 4 bases clipped from V and 0 bases from J, the junction kept 2 bases outside the gene matches. Germline values: CDR1 KGHSH, CDR2 LQKENI. The CDR3 runs to 14 residues.